What follows are 17 T cell receptor beta chains derived from one specimen sequenced in a study of blood T cell repertoires in COVID-19. Produced via immunoSEQ multiplex PCR; TCRdb's table is partial and in-frame only. The table records tens of thousands of clones, approximately 90% of them present only once. The specimen sequenced was peripheral blood. The receptors derive from a man aged 25 to 40 with acute or convalescent COVID-19.

DNA of the CDR3: TGTGCCAGTAGTCCCGACGCAGGAGGCAACACTGAAGCTTTCTTT. Translation: CASSPDAGGNTEAFF. The chain couples TRBV19 to TRBJ1-1; D gene ambiguous. This CDR3 is 15 amino acids long. CDR1 LNHDA and CDR2 SQIVND come from the germline V gene (reference sequence). V was trimmed by 5 bases and J by 2 bases, leaving 15 bases between them.

This clone appeared once. The rearrangement links TRBV4-3 to TRBJ1-6, with 8 bases fitting TRBD1. V dropped 0 bases and J dropped 9; count of bases not matched to a gene: 10. The V gene's germline CDR1 is LGHNA and CDR2 YSLEER. This CDR3 has 17 amino acids. The CDR3 bases are TGCGCCAGCAGCCAAGACCCAGGGACAGGTATCGGTTCACCCCTCCACTTT. It specifies CASSQDPGTGIGSPLHF.

This clone has more than one count but fewer than ten. The chain links TRBV4-1 to TRBJ2-7, with 8 bases that match TRBD1. The germline CDR1 and CDR2 sequences are MGHRA and YSYEKL. V gave up 1 base and J gave up 4 bases; unmatched junction bases: 6. There are 15 residues in the CDR3. CDR3: CASSQARQGSYEQYF. For the CDR3, the DNA is TGCGCCAGCAGCCAAGCGCGACAGGGGTCTTACGAGCAGTACTTC.

V gene TRBV6-6 combines with J gene TRBJ2-7; TRBD1 agrees at 7 bases. V dropped 2 bases and J dropped 0; count of bases not matched to a gene: 1. Germline values: CDR1 MNHNY, CDR2 SVGAGI (reference sequence). CDR3 length: 14 amino acids. The CDR3 nucleotides are TGTGCCAGCAGTTACGGGACAGCCTCCTACGAGCAGTACGTC. As protein: CASSYGTASYEQYV.

The genes are TRBV7-2 and TRBJ2-1; 8 nucleotides match TRBD2. This CDR3 is built from 16 residues. The V gene's germline CDR1 is SGHTA and CDR2 FQGNSA. The V and J ends lost 5 bases and 6 bases, in that order; junction bases with no gene match: 12. CDR3 sequence (DNA): TGTGCCAGCAGCCTCCGGGAGGGAGGGCCGTTCAATGAGCAGTTCTTC. Its protein product is CASSLREGGPFNEQFF.

This chain connects TRBV4-1 to TRBJ1-6; D ambiguous. CDR3 length equals 17 residues. Germline assignment: CDR1 MGHRA and CDR2 YSYEKL. V gave up 4 bases and J gave up 1 base, with 14 bases separating them. The CDR3 bases are TGCGCCAGCAGCCCGGACGAGGGCAGGTCCTATAATTCACCCCTCCACTTT. Amino acids: CASSPDEGRSYNSPLHF.

The CDR3 DNA reads TGTGCCACCACCAGGGAGGGGTTGTTTGGAGATACGCAGTATTTT. This translates into CATTREGLFGDTQYF. The rearrangement links TRBV7-8 to TRBJ2-3; 7 bases line up with TRBD2. Germline V gene data show CDR1 as SGHVS and CDR2 as FQNEAQ. V lost 10 bases, J lost 5 bases, and 15 bases stayed unmatched. The CDR3 sequence is 15 residues long.

V usage is TRBV2 and J usage is TRBJ1-6, with 9 bases identical to TRBD1. The CDR3 totals 14 residues. Germline V gene sequence: CDR1 SNHLY, CDR2 FYNNEI. The ends lost 5 bases at V and 10 bases at J; junction bases unmatched: 6. Written as DNA, the CDR3 is TGTGCCAGCAGTACCGGGACAGGGCGGTCACCCCTCCACTTT. The encoded protein is CASSTGTGRSPLHF.

V gene TRBV5-1 combines with J gene TRBJ1-2, with 8 bases identical to TRBD1. Unmatched junction bases numbered 4, after V lost 3 bases and J lost 3 bases. CDR3 size: 14 residues. Germline values: CDR1 SGHRS, CDR2 YFSETQ. The CDR3 nucleotides read TGCGCCAGCAGCTCAGGGGGCGTCGACTATGGCTACACCTTC. Its protein is CASSSGGVDYGYTF.

This chain joins TRBV5-1 and TRBJ2-4, with no clear D. V lost 3 bases and J lost 5, with 12 bases in between. Germline CDR1 and CDR2: SGHRS and YFSETQ. CDR3 length: 14 amino acids. The CDR3 protein is CASSSTPAQNIQYF. The CDR3 nucleotides are TGCGCCAGCAGCTCTACCCCAGCGCAAAACATTCAGTACTTC.

The chain combines TRBV5-6 with TRBJ1-5; no clear D gene. The V end was cut by 4 bases, the J end by 2 bases, with 13 bases between. From germline, CDR1 is SGHDT and CDR2 YYEEEE. The CDR3 totals 15 residues. Here the CDR3 reads CASSTWTWGNQPQHF. CDR3 coding DNA: TGTGCCAGCAGCACGTGGACTTGGGGCAATCAGCCCCAGCATTTT. The full variable domain, with the rest looked up from reference TRBV5-6 and TRBJ1-5, is DAGVTQSPTHLIKTRGQQVTLRCSPKSGHDTVSWYQQALGQGPQFIFQYYEEEERQRGNFPDRFSGHQFPNYSSELNVNALLLGDSALYLCASSTWTWGNQPQHFGDGTRLSIL.

This chain joins TRBV2 and TRBJ2-7; the match to TRBD1 covers 7 bases. The CDR3 covers 14 residues. Germline values: CDR1 SNHLY, CDR2 FYNNEI. The V gene end was trimmed by 1 base and the J gene end by 2 bases; junction bases not matched to a gene: 2. CDR3 protein: CASSEVTGAYEQYF. CDR3 DNA: TGTGCCAGCAGTGAAGTTACAGGGGCCTACGAGCAGTACTTC.

The V call is TRBV12-3 or TRBV12-4, the J call TRBJ2-7, with D perhaps matching TRBD1 (6 bases). CDR3 length: 13 amino acids. V lost 8 bases and J 7 bases, leaving 18 bases between the germline ends. The CDR3 DNA reads TGTGCCAGCCCCCTTTGGGGGCGGCGGGAGCAGTACGTC. Translated: CASPLWGRREQYV.

This clone was seen a few times. The V and J genes are TRBV11-3 and TRBJ2-3, with D perhaps TRBD2 (6 bases). Germline V CDR1 and CDR2: SGHNT, YENEEA. Trimming left V 2 bases short and J 4 bases short, with 10 bases between. CDR3 length equals 14 residues. For the CDR3, the DNA is TGTGCCAGCAGCTTAAGTTCGGGGGCAGATACGCAGTATTTT. Translation gives CASSLSSGADTQYF.

The chain joins TRBV29-1 to TRBJ2-3, with TRBD2 identical over 10 bases. CDR1 is SQVTM and CDR2 is ANQGSEA in the germline V gene. The CDR3 runs 16 residues. V shed 7 bases, J shed 1 base, and the junction held 11 bases outside the gene matches. CDR3 in DNA: TGCAGCGCCGTACTTAGCGGGAGGCAACGCACAGATACGCAGTATTTT. This gives the protein CSAVLSGRQRTDTQYF.

DNA of the CDR3: TGCGCCAGCAGCTCCTGGGGCGATAATTCACCCCTCCACTTT. Amino acid sequence: CASSSWGDNSPLHF. The rearrangement joins TRBV5-1 to TRBJ1-6, with TRBD1 as a possible D gene (5 bases). Deletions cut 3 bases from V and 5 bases from J, with 9 bases between. Germline CDR1 and CDR2: SGHRS and YFSETQ. The CDR3 length is 14 residues.

This clone has only a few counts. This sequence joins TRBV9 and TRBJ1-2; 8 bases agree with TRBD1. The CDR3 runs to 15 residues. The V gene end was trimmed by 0 bases and the J gene end by 8 bases; junction bases not matched to a gene: 9. The germline gives CDR1 SGDLS, CDR2 YYNGEE. CDR3 in DNA: TGTGCCAGCAGCGTAGCTACAACGTCAGGGGGCGGCTACACCTTC. Its protein is CASSVATTSGGGYTF.